Below are 2 T cell receptor beta chains sequenced from a single sample in a study of T cell responses to AZD1222 COVID-19 vaccine. TCRdb's table, derived via immunoSEQ multiplex PCR, lists solely in-frame clones and lacks some. The table records more than 100,000 clones, approximately 89% of them present only once. This specimen was peripheral blood, taken on day 0 of AZD1222 vaccination. The source of these receptors is an adult in good health.

The rearrangement links TRBV12-3 or TRBV12-4 to TRBJ1-3; 8 bases line up with TRBD1. The CDR3 is 13 residues long. After removal of 2 bases from V and 7 bases from J, the junction contained 1 base not matched to a gene. CDR3 in amino acids: CASSLNRGNTIYF. The CDR3 DNA is TGTGCCAGCAGTTTAAACAGGGGGAACACCATATATTTT.

This chain joins TRBV10-3 and TRBJ1-4, with 8 bases that match TRBD1. V shed 10 bases, J shed 0 bases, and the junction held 7 bases outside the gene matches. CDR3 length equals 15 residues. CDR1 is ENHRY and CDR2 is SYGVKD in the germline V gene. The CDR3 reads CASRGTGATNEKLFF. The CDR3 bases are TGTGCCAGCAGGGGGACAGGAGCAACTAATGAAAAACTGTTTTTT.